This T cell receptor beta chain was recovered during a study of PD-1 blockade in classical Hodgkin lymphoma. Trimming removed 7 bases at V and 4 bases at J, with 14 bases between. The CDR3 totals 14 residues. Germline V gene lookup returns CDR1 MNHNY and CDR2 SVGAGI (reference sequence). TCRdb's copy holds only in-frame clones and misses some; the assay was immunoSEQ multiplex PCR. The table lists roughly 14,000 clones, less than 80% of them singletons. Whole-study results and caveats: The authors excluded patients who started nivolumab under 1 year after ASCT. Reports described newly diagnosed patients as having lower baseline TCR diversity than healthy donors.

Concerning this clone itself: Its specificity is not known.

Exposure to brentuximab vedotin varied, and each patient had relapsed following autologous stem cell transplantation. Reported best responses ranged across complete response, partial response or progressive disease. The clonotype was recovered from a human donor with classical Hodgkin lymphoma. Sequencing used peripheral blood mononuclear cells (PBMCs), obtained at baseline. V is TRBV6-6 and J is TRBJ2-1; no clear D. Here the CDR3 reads CASTKGITYNEQFF. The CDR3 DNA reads TGTGCCAGCACCAAAGGGATCACTTACAATGAGCAGTTCTTC.